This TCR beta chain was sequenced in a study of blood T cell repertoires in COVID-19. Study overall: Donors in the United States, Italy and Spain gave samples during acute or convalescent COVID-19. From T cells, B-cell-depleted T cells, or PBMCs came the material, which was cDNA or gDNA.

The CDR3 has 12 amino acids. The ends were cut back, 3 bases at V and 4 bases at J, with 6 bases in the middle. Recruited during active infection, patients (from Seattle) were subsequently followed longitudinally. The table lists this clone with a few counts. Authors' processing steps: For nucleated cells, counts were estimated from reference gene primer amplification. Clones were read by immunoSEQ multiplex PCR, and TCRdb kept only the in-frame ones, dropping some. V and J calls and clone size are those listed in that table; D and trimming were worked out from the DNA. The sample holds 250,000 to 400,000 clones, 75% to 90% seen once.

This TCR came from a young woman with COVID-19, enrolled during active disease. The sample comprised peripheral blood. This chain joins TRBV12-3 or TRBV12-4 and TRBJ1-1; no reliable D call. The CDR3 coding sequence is TGTGCCAGCAGTTTGGCCAGCACTGAAGCTTTCTTT. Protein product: CASSLASTEAFF.